The 12 T cell receptor beta chains below were found in one sample sequenced in a study of cytomegalovirus exposure and HLA in healthy donors. A multiplex PCR was run with 60 Vbeta primers and 13 Jbeta primers. Only in-frame clones appear in the TCRdb table, and some are missing; sequencing was by immunoSEQ multiplex PCR. The table lists under 70,000 clones, 68% of them singletons. The sequenced sample consisted of PBMCs. These receptors were taken from a woman in her 30s in good health and CMV-seronegative.

This chain links TRBV27 with TRBJ2-5; perhaps TRBD2 as D (5 bases). The closer fit of TRBJ2-7 to the DNA end suggests the J call may be wrong. CDR3 length equals 14 residues. CDR1 and CDR2 from the germline V gene are MNHEY and SMNVEV (reference sequence). Written as DNA, the CDR3 is TGTGCCAGCAAGCCCGGGGATTTCCTCCACGAGCAGTACTTC. It translates to CASKPGDFLHEQYF.

The chain recombines TRBV9 with TRBJ1-1; maybe TRBD1 (6 bases). V lost 0 bases and J lost 4, with 16 bases in between. Germline CDR1 is SGDLS and CDR2 is YYNGEE. This CDR3 region has 16 residues. As DNA, the CDR3 is TGTGCCAGCAGCGTAGGAGGGGGTTTCGCAAGCACTGAAGCTTTCTTT. Protein: CASSVGGGFASTEAFF. The full variable domain, in which reference TRBV9 and TRBJ1-1 provide the parts outside the CDR3, is DSGVTQTPKHLITATGQRVTLRCSPRSGDLSVYWYQQSLDQGLQFLIQYYNGEERAKGNILERFSAQQFPDLHSELNLSSLELGDSALYFCASSVGGGFASTEAFFGQGTRLTVV.

The V and J genes are TRBV4-1 and TRBJ1-2, with no clear D. V was pared by 1 base and J by 4 bases, with 25 bases between. This CDR3 is 19 amino acids long. Germline lookup yields CDR1 MGHRA and CDR2 YSYEKL. The CDR3, as DNA: TGCGCCAGCAGCCAAGCCCTAACGGGGTCCCGGAGAAGTATCTATGGCTACACCTTC. Protein product: CASSQALTGSRRSIYGYTF.

Note on this clone: A read error may account for a junction end that differs from germline. V and J are TRBV5-1 and TRBJ1-5, with D unclear. In germline, CDR1 is SGHRS, CDR2 YFSETQ. The CDR3 spans 14 residues. The CDR3 is CASSSWASRQPQHF. The CDR3 DNA follows: TGTGCCAGCAGCTCGTGGGCCTCGAGACAGCCCCAGCATTTT. Supplemented by reference TRBV5-1 and TRBJ1-5, the full variable domain reads KAGVTQTPRYLIKTRGQQVTLSCSPISGHRSVSWYQQTPGQGLQFLFEYFSETQRNKGNFPGRFSGRQFSNSRSEMNVSTLELGDSALYLCASSSWASRQPQHFGDGTRLSIL.

This clone was counted at least ten times. This sequence joins TRBV18 and TRBJ1-1, with TRBD1 identical over 9 bases. Germline V gene sequence: CDR1 KGHSH, CDR2 LQKENI. Trimming cost V 3 bases and J 6 bases; bases outside gene matches: 2. The length of the CDR3 is 13 residues. CDR3 residues: CASSPGQGAEAFF. The CDR3 coding sequence is TGTGCCAGCTCACCGGGACAGGGCGCTGAAGCTTTCTTT.

The V gene is TRBV11-3, the J gene TRBJ1-3; D unclear. The CDR3 sequence is 14 residues long. Per germline, CDR1 SGHNT and CDR2 YENEEA. V shed 5 bases and J shed 7 bases, with 15 bases lying between them. The CDR3 region is CASSPLFGGNTIYF. The CDR3 DNA reads as TGTGCCAGCAGCCCCCTATTTGGCGGGAACACCATATATTTT.

V usage is TRBV30 and J usage is TRBJ1-2, with 9 bases fitting TRBD1. The CDR3 is made up of 13 amino acids. V shed 2 bases, J shed 8 bases, and the junction held 6 bases outside the gene matches. Per the germline V gene, CDR1 is GTSNPN and CDR2 is SVGIG (reference sequence). CDR3 region: CAWSLGQGIGYTF. The CDR3 DNA follows: TGTGCCTGGAGTTTGGGACAGGGTATAGGCTACACCTTC.

This sequence joins TRBV6-1 and TRBJ1-6; 7 bases map to TRBD1. The CDR3 runs to 13 residues. Germline values: CDR1 MNHNS, CDR2 SASEGT. V lost 8 bases to trimming and J lost 6 bases; unmatched junction nucleotides: 4. CDR3 in DNA: TGTGCCAGCGCGGGACAGACTAATTCACCCCTCCACTTT. This gives the protein CASAGQTNSPLHF.

This clone came up a few times. This chain uses TRBV2 with TRBJ2-1, with TRBD2 matching 11 bases. CDR1 is SNHLY, CDR2 FYNNEI, per germline. There are 15 residues in the CDR3. Unmatched junction bases numbered 9, after V lost 6 bases and J lost 8 bases. This chain's CDR3 is CASSSTLSGGDEQFF. In DNA, the CDR3 is TGTGCCAGCAGCTCGACTCTTAGCGGGGGGGATGAGCAGTTCTTC. The full variable domain, in which reference TRBV2 and TRBJ2-1 provide the parts outside the CDR3, is EPEVTQTPSHQVTQMGQEVILRCVPISNHLYFYWYRQILGQKVEFLVSFYNNEISEKSEIFDDQFSVERPDGSNFTLKIRSTKLEDSAMYFCASSSTLSGGDEQFFGPGTRLTVL.

The chain employs TRBV30 and TRBJ2-5; the D gene is possibly TRBD1 (5 bases). From germline, CDR1 is GTSNPN and CDR2 SVGIG (reference sequence). The V end lost 2 bases, the J end lost 1 base, and 8 bases lay between the germline ends. The CDR3 spans 13 residues. The CDR3 is CAWSTGTQETQYF. The CDR3 DNA is TGTGCCTGGAGTACAGGCACCCAAGAGACCCAGTACTTC.

The CDR3 region has the DNA TGTGCTAGTGGTTTGACCGGGGGTGAAGCTTTCTTT. This sequence encodes CASGLTGGEAFF. The chain joins TRBV12-5 to TRBJ1-1; tentative D call: TRBD1 (5 bases). V lost 2 bases and J 7 bases, leaving 8 bases between the germline ends. Germline assignment: CDR1 LGHNT and CDR2 FRNRAP. The CDR3 is made up of 12 amino acids.

The rearrangement uses TRBV7-9 and TRBJ1-4; D perhaps matches TRBD1 (6 bases). Trimming left V 2 bases short and J 1 base short, with 8 bases between. This CDR3 has 15 amino acids. CDR1 is SEHNR and CDR2 is FQNEAQ in the germline V gene (reference sequence). Written as DNA, the CDR3 is TGTGCCAGCAGCTTACAGGGGAGAACTAATGAAAAACTGTTTTTT. Translation gives CASSLQGRTNEKLFF.